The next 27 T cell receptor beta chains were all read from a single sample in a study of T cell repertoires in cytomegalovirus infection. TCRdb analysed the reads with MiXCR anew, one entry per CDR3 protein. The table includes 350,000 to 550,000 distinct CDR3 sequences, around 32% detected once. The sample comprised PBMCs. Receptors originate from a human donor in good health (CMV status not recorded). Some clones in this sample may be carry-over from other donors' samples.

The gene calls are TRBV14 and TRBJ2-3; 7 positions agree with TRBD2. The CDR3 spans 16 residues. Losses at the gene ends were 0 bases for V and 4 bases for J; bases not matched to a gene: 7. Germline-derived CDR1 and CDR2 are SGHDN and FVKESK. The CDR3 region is CASSQDWRGNPDTQYF. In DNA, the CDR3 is TGTGCCAGCAGCCAAGACTGGCGGGGGAACCCAGATACGCAGTATTTT.

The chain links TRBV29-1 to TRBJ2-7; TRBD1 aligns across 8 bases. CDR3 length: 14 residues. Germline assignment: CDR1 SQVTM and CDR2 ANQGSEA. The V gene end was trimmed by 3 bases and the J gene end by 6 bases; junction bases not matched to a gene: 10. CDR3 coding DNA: TGCAGCGTTGATGGGGCAGGGGGCGAATCCGAGCAGTACTTC. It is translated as CSVDGAGGESEQYF.

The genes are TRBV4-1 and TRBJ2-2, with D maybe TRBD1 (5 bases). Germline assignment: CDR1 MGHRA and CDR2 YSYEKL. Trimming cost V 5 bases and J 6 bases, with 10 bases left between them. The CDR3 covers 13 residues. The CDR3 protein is CASSRQFSGELFF. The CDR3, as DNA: TGCGCCAGCAGCAGACAGTTTTCCGGGGAGCTGTTTTTT.

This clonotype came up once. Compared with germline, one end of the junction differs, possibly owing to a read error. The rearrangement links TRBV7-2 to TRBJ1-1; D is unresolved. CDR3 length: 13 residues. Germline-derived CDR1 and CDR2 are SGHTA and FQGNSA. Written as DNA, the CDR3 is TGTGCCAGTTCGTTGGGGTTGAACACTGAAGCTTTATTT. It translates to CASSLGLNTEALF.

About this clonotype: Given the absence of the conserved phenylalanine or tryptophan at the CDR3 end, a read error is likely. The CDR3: CASSSILGSSTDTQYL. CDR3 coding DNA: TGTGCCAGCAGCTCCATTCTGGGCTCTAGCACAGATACGCAGTATTTG. The chain employs TRBV7-2 and TRBJ2-3; D gene uncertain. Between the trimmed V and J ends, which lost 4 bases and 0 bases, there was a span of 14 bases. CDR3 length: 16 amino acids. Germline CDR1 SGHTA, CDR2 FQGNSA.

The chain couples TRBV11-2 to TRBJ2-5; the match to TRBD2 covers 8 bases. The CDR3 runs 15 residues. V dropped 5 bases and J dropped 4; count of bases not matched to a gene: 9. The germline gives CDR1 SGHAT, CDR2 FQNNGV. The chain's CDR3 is CASSHGGADRETQYF. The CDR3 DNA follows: TGTGCCAGCAGCCACGGGGGGGCTGACCGAGAGACCCAGTACTTC.

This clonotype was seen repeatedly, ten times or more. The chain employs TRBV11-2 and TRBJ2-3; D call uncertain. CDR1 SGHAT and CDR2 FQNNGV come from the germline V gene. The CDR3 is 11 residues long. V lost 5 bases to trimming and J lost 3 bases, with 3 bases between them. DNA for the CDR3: TGTGCCAGCAGCGAGACAGATACGCAGTATTTT. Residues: CASSETDTQYF.

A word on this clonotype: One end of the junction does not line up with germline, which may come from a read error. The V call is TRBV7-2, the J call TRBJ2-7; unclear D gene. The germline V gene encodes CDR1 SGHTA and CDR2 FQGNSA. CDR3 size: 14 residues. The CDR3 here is CDSSLVGGSYEQYF. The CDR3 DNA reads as TGTGACAGCAGCTTGGTAGGCGGTTCCTACGAGCAGTACTTC.

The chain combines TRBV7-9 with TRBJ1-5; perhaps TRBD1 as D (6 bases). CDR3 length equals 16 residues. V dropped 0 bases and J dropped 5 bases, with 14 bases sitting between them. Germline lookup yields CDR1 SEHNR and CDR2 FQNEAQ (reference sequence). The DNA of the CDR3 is TGTGCCAGCAGCTTAGCGGTTGGGGGCGCCGATCAGCCCCAGCATTTT. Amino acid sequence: CASSLAVGGADQPQHF.

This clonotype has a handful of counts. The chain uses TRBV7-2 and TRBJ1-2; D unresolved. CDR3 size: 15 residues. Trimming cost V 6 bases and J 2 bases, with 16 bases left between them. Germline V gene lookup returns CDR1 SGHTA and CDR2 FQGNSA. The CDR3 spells CASRQGRETNYGYTF. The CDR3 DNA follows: TGTGCCAGCAGACAAGGGAGGGAGACCAACTATGGCTACACCTTC.

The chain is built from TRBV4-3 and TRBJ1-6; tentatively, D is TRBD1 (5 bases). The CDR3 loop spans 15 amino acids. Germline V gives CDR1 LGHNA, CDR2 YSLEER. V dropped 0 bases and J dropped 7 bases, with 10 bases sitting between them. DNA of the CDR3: TGCGCCAGCAGCCAAGATATTGGGGCAAATTCACCCCTCCACTTT. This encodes CASSQDIGANSPLHF.

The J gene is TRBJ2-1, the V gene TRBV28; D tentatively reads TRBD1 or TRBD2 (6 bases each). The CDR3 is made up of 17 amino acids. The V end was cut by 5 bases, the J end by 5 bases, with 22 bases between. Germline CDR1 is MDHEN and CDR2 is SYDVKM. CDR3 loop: CASSRGIRRTENNEQFF. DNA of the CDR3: TGTGCCAGCAGTCGGGGGATTCGGAGGACAGAGAACAATGAGCAGTTCTTC.

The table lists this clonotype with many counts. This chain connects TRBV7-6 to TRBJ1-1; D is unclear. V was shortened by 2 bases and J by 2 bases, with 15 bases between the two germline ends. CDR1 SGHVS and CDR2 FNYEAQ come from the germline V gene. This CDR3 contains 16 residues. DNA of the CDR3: TGTGCCAGCAGCTTATTCGGGCCGGCTGATAACACTGAAGCTTTCTTT. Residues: CASSLFGPADNTEAFF.

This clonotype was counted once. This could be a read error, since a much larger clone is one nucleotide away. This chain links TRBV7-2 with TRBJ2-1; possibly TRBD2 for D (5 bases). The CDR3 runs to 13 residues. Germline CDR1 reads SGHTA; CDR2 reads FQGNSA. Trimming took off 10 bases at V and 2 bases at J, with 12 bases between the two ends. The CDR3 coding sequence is TGTGCCACGAAACTAGGGCCCTACAATGAGCAGTTCTTC. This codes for CATKLGPYNEQFF.

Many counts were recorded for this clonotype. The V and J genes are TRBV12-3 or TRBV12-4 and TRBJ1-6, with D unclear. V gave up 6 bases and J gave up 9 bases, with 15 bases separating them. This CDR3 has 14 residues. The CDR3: CASSRNLEGSPLHF. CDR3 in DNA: TGTGCCAGCAGCCGAAACCTAGAGGGTTCACCCCTCCACTTT.

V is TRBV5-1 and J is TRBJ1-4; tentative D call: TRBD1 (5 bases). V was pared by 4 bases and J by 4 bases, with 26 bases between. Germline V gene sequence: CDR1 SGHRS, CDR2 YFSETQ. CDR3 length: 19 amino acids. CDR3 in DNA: TGCGCCAGCAGCGCGGGGCTGTTGCGGACGGTGCGAGATAATGAAAAACTGTTTTTT. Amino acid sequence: CASSAGLLRTVRDNEKLFF.

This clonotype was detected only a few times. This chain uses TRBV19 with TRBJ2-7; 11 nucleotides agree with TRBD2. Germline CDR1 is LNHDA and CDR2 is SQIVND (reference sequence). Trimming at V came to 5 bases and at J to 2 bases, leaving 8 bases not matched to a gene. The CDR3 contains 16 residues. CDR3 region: CASSPVKGLAAYEQYF. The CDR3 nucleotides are TGTGCCAGTAGTCCAGTTAAGGGACTAGCGGCCTACGAGCAGTACTTC.

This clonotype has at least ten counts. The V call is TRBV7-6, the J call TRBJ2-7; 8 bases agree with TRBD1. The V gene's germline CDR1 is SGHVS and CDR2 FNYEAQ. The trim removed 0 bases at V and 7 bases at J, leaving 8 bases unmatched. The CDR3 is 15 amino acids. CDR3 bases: TGTGCCAGCAGCTTAGCGGGCCAGGGGGCCTGGGAGCAGTACTTC. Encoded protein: CASSLAGQGAWEQYF.

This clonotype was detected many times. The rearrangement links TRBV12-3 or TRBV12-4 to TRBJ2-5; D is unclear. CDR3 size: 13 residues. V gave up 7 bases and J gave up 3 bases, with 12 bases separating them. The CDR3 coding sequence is TGTGCCAGCATCTTGGGTTCGGAAGAGACCCAGTACTTC. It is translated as CASILGSEETQYF.

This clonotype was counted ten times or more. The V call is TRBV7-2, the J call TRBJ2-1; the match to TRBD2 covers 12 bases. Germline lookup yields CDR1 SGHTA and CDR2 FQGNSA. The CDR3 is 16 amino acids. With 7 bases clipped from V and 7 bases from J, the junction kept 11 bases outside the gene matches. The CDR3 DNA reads TGTGCCAGCAAACAGGGCCCTAGCGGGGGGGGAAATGAGCAGTTCTTC. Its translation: CASKQGPSGGGNEQFF.

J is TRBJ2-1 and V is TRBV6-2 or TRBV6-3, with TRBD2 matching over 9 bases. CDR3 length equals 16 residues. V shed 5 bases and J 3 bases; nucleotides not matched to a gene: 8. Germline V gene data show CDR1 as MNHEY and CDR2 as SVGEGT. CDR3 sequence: CASSGGGAVVYNEQFF. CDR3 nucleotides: TGTGCCAGCAGTGGCGGGGGGGCGGTCGTCTACAATGAGCAGTTCTTC.

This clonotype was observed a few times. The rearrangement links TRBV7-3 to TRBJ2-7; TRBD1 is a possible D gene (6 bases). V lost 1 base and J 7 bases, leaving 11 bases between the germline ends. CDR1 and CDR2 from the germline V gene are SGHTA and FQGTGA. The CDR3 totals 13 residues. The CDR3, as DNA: TGTGCCAGCAGCTTAAATTACGGGACAGAGCAGTACTTC. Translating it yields CASSLNYGTEQYF.

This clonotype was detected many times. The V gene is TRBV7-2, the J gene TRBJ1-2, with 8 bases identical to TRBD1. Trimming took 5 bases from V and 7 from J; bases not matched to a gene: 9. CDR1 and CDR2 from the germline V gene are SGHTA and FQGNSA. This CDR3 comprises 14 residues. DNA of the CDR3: TGTGCCAGCAGCCTTCAGGGGGCTGGGAGTGGCTACACCTTC. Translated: CASSLQGAGSGYTF.

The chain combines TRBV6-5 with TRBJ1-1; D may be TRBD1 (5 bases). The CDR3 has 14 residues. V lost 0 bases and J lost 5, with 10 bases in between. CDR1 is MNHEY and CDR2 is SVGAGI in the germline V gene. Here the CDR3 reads CASSYSGRRTEAFF. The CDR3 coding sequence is TGTGCCAGCAGTTACTCGGGGCGCCGTACTGAAGCTTTCTTT.

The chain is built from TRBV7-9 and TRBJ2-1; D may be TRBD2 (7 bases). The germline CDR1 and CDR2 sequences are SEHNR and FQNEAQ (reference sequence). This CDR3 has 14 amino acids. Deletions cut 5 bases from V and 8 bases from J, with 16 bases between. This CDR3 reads CASSLGGGIYEQFF. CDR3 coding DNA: TGTGCCAGCAGCCTGGGGGGGGGCATCTATGAGCAGTTCTTC.

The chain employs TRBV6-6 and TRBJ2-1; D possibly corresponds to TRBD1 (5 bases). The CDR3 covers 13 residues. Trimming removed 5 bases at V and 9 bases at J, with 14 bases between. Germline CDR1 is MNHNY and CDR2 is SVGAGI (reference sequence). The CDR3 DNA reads TGTGCCAGCAGTACACCCGGACACGGTGAGCAGTTCTTC. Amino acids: CASSTPGHGEQFF.

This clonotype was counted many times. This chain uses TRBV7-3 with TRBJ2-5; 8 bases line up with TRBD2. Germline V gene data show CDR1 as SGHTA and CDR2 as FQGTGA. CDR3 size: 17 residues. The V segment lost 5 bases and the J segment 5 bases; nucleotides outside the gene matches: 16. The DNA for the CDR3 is TGTGCCAGCAGCAAAAACTCTCGGGGGGGGGCGATGGAGACCCAGTACTTC. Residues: CASSKNSRGGAMETQYF.